The 21 T cell receptor beta chains listed next were all sequenced from one sample in a study of T cells in women clearing cervical HPV infection. Some clones are missing from TCRdb's copy, which holds only in-frame ones; the method was immunoSEQ multiplex PCR. The table for this sample gives 30,000 to 45,000 clones. The sequenced sample consisted of blood buffy coat. The receptor set was obtained from a woman between 18 and 75 years old with a cervical HPV16 infection that either progressed to CIN3+ or cleared (not recorded which).

With respect to this clone: The read ends 3 residues shy of where the CDR3 ends; the end is completed using the germline J gene. This sequence joins TRBV19 and TRBJ2-7, with 9 bases that match TRBD1. The ends lost 5 bases at V and 1 base at J; junction bases unmatched: 6. This CDR3 region has 15 residues. Germline V gene data show CDR1 as LNHDA and CDR2 as SQIVND (reference sequence). The CDR3 reads CASSFSGQGSYEQYF. Incomplete CDR3 DNA: TGTGCCAGTAGTTTCTCGGGACAGGGTTCCTACGAG.

A word on this clone: The read ends 3 residues shy of where the CDR3 ends; the end is completed using the germline J gene. This rearrangement joins TRBV5-1 to TRBJ2-2; no reliable D call. Germline lookup yields CDR1 SGHRS and CDR2 YFSETQ. There are 14 residues in the CDR3. Partial CDR3 DNA: TGCGCCAGCGGTAAGGGTGGTGTAGGCGAAAAG. This sequence encodes CASGKGGVGEK. The entire CDR3 is CASGKGGVGEKLFF.

With regard to this clone: From the germline J gene comes the end of the CDR3, since the read stops 3 residues before it. The chain carries TRBV5-1 and TRBJ2-7; possible D gene TRBD1, 7 bases. Looked up from germline, CDR1 is SGHRS and CDR2 is YFSETQ. This CDR3 comprises 16 residues. V lost 0 bases and J 3 bases, leaving 16 bases between the germline ends. Incomplete CDR3 DNA: TGCGCCAGCAGCTTGGTAGGAGGGGGCCCCTACTACGAG. As protein: CASSLVGGGPYYE. The CDR3 in full is CASSLVGGGPYYEQYF.

As to this clone: The CDR3 end falls 3 residues outside the read, so it is completed with the germline J gene. J is TRBJ1-2 and V is TRBV6-1; TRBD1 matches 7 bases. The CDR3 has 14 residues. Per germline, CDR1 MNHNS and CDR2 SASEGT. CDR3: CASSAYRGPYDYTF. CDR3 DNA, as far as it was read: TGTGCCAGCAGTGCCTACAGGGGTCCCTACGAC.

Notes on this clone: The read stops 3 residues short of the end of the CDR3; the missing end is completed from the germline J gene. The rearrangement uses TRBV20-1 and TRBJ2-1, with 10 positions matching TRBD1. Germline lookup yields CDR1 DFQATT and CDR2 SNEGSKA (reference sequence). V was pared by 0 bases and J by 5 bases, with 7 bases of the junction left unmatched. The CDR3 runs 16 residues. The CDR3 DNA, read in part, is TGCAGTGCTAGAGACCCCGGGACAGGGGCCGACAATGAG. Translating it yields CSARDPGTGADNE. Given in full, the CDR3 is CSARDPGTGADNEQFF.

Notes on this clone: The read terminates 3 residues ahead of where the CDR3 ends, so the germline J gene completes it. The chain couples TRBV18 to TRBJ1-6; possibly TRBD1 for D (5 bases). V lost 5 bases and J lost 5, with 16 bases in between. Germline values: CDR1 KGHSH, CDR2 LQKENI. The CDR3 spans 16 residues. Incomplete CDR3 DNA: TGTGCCAGCTCAGCGCGACCGGGACTCGATAATTCACCC. This sequence encodes CASSARPGLDNSP. The full CDR3 reads CASSARPGLDNSPLHF.

Details on this clone: The CDR3 end lies 3 residues beyond the end of the read and is filled in from the germline J gene. The gene calls are TRBV7-6 and TRBJ2-3, with 10 bases identical to TRBD2. This CDR3 is built from 13 residues. Germline CDR1 is SGHVS and CDR2 is FNYEAQ. CDR3 residues: CATERGGLETQYF. CDR3 DNA, as far as it was read: TGTGCCACTGAGCGGGGGGGCTTAGAGACG.

Note on this clone: The read is 3 residues too short to cover the CDR3 end, so that end is filled in from the germline J gene. V is TRBV18 and J is TRBJ2-5, with TRBD1 as a possible D gene (6 bases). The V gene lost 3 bases and the J gene lost 1 base, with 15 bases spanning the gap. Germline V CDR1 and CDR2: KGHSH, LQKENI. This CDR3 is built from 16 residues. CDR3 region: CASSPKGQLLQETQYF. Partial CDR3 DNA: TGTGCCAGCTCACCTAAGGGACAACTCCTCCAAGAGACC.

As to this clone: The read stops 3 residues short of the end of the CDR3; the missing end is completed from the germline J gene. The chain carries TRBV7-6 and TRBJ1-2; perhaps TRBD1 as D (5 bases). V shed 5 bases and J shed 4 bases, with 14 bases lying between them. The CDR3 has 14 amino acids. CDR1 is SGHVS and CDR2 is FNYEAQ in the germline V gene. The CDR3 sequence: CASSPGGEGYGYTF. The CDR3 bases that were read are TGTGCCAGCAGCCCGGGAGGGGAGGGCTATGGC.

Points on this clone: The CDR3 is cut off 3 residues early in the read; its end comes from the germline J gene. The chain has TRBV30 and TRBJ1-6, with TRBD1 matching over 7 bases. The V gene's germline CDR1 is GTSNPN and CDR2 SVGIG (reference sequence). Trimming at V came to 3 bases and at J to 6 bases, leaving 5 bases not matched to a gene. This CDR3 has 14 amino acids. The CDR3 loop is CAWRSGTANSPLHF. CDR3 DNA (partial): TGTGCCTGGAGGTCTGGGACAGCTAATTCACCC. The whole variable domain, remainder taken from reference TRBV30 and TRBJ1-6, is SQTIHQWPATLVQPVGSPLSLECTVEGTSNPNLYWYRQAAGRGLQLLFYSVGIGQISSEVPQNLSASRPQDRQFILSSKKLLLSDSGFYLCAWRSGTANSPLHFGNGTRLTVT.

In the case of this clone: The read finishes 3 residues shy of the CDR3 end, and the germline J gene is used to complete it. This chain links TRBV19 with TRBJ2-3; 7 nucleotides line up with TRBD1. Germline V gene data show CDR1 as LNHDA and CDR2 as SQIVND (reference sequence). This CDR3 has 16 amino acids. Partial CDR3 DNA: TGTGCCAGTAGTACCCCGGACAGGCCTAGCAATCAGCCG. It yields the protein CASSTPDRPSNQP. The full-length CDR3 reads as CASSTPDRPSNQPQYF.

On this clone itself: Read sequence stops 3 residues before the CDR3 end, and the germline J gene provides the missing end. The chain has TRBV11-2 and TRBJ2-2, with 8 bases lining up with TRBD1. Germline V gene data show CDR1 as SGHAT and CDR2 as FQNNGV. This CDR3 region has 13 residues. V was pared by 8 bases and J by 6 bases, with 5 bases of the junction left unmatched. The DNA read from the CDR3 is TGTGCCAGCGGGTGGACAGGGTCCGGGGAG. Encoded protein: CASGWTGSGE. In full, the CDR3 is CASGWTGSGELFF.

Details on this clone: Read data end 3 residues before the CDR3 end; the end is taken from the germline J gene. The rearrangement uses TRBV18 and TRBJ1-1; TRBD1 matches at 7 bases. Germline loops: CDR1 KGHSH, CDR2 LQKENI. This CDR3 has 16 amino acids. CDR3: CASSPLVGQVQETAFF. CDR3 DNA, as far as it was read: TGTGCCAGCTCACCATTGGTCGGACAGGTCCAAGAGACA.

Comment on this clone: The missing CDR3 end, 3 residues past where the read stops, is filled in from the germline J gene. The chain combines TRBV2 with TRBJ2-2; D might be TRBD1 (6 bases). In germline, CDR1 is SNHLY, CDR2 FYNNEI. This CDR3 contains 13 residues. Deletions cut 7 bases from V and 4 bases from J, with 10 bases between. The CDR3 sequence is CASTPRGTGELFF. The covered CDR3 bases are TGTGCCAGCACCCCCAGGGGCACCGGGGAG.

Points on this clone: The CDR3 end falls 3 residues outside the read, so it is completed with the germline J gene. The V gene is TRBV7-9, the J gene TRBJ2-1; the D gene is possibly TRBD1 (5 bases). The V gene's germline CDR1 is SEHNR and CDR2 FQNEAQ (reference sequence). The CDR3 spans 14 residues. The ends were cut back, 8 bases at V and 5 bases at J, with 16 bases in the middle. CDR3 in amino acids: CASLGLGVDNEQFF. CDR3 DNA (partial): TGTGCCAGCCTGGGGCTTGGGGTGGACAATGAG.

The CDR3 DNA, read in part, is TGTGCCAGCGCGCAAGCTGGAAACACC. It codes for CASAQAGNT. The whole CDR3 protein is CASAQAGNTIYF. The gene calls are TRBV7-2 and TRBJ1-3, with D unresolved. The sequence runs out 3 residues before the end of the CDR3; the remainder is reconstructed from the germline J gene. The CDR3 extends over 12 amino acids. V lost 8 bases and J 2 bases, leaving 7 bases between the germline ends. Looked up from germline, CDR1 is SGHTA and CDR2 is FQGNSA. Full variable domain (missing parts from reference TRBV7-2 and TRBJ1-3): GAGVSQSPSNKVTEKGKDVELRCDPISGHTALYWYRQSLGQGLEFLIYFQGNSAPDKSGLPSDRFSAERTGGSVSTLTIQRTQQEDSAVYLCASAQAGNTIYFGEGSWLTVV.

As regards this clone: Read sequence stops 3 residues before the CDR3 end, and the germline J gene provides the missing end. This chain uses TRBV20-1 with TRBJ2-3; a weak D match, TRBD1 (5 bases). The germline V gene has CDR1 DFQATT and CDR2 SNEGSKA (reference sequence). CDR3 size: 16 residues. V dropped 0 bases and J dropped 4 bases, with 17 bases sitting between them. The CDR3 here is CSARDLAGIVADTQYF. CDR3 DNA (partial): TGCAGTGCTAGAGATCTGGCAGGGATAGTGGCAGATACG.

Comments on this clone: The read stops 3 residues short of the end of the CDR3; the missing end is completed from the germline J gene. The chain combines TRBV30 with TRBJ1-1; D may be TRBD1 (6 bases). Trimming shortened V by 2 bases and J by 3 bases, and 10 bases separated the two germline ends. Germline assignment: CDR1 GTSNPN and CDR2 SVGIG (reference sequence). The CDR3 loop spans 13 amino acids. CDR3 sequence: CAWSRGLDTEAFF. Incomplete CDR3 DNA: TGTGCCTGGAGTAGGGGGTTGGACACTGAA.

Concerning this clone: The read ends 3 residues before the CDR3 terminus; that terminus is restored from the germline J gene. V and J are TRBV18 and TRBJ2-1; tentative D call: TRBD1 (5 bases). The V gene lost 6 bases and the J gene lost 1 base, with 16 bases spanning the gap. Germline CDR1 KGHSH, CDR2 LQKENI. This CDR3 comprises 16 residues. The CDR3 DNA, read in part, is TGTGCCAGCTCCCAGACCCCTGGACATTCCTACAATGAG. Residues: CASSQTPGHSYNE. The full CDR3 protein reads CASSQTPGHSYNEQFF.

Comments on this clone: Read data end 3 residues before the CDR3 end; the end is taken from the germline J gene. V usage is TRBV7-6 and J usage is TRBJ2-3; the match to TRBD2 covers 9 bases. Germline-derived CDR1 and CDR2 are SGHVS and FNYEAQ. The CDR3 has 16 residues. The junction had 5 bases not matched to a gene; V was cut back by 3 bases and J by 1 base. CDR3 DNA (partial): TGTGCCAGCAGCTTCGCGGGGGGGACGGGCACAGATACG. It encodes CASSFAGGTGTDT. The whole CDR3 is CASSFAGGTGTDTQYF.

As for this clone: The read ends 3 residues shy of where the CDR3 ends; the end is completed using the germline J gene. V and J are TRBV19 and TRBJ2-7, with TRBD1 matching 9 bases. In germline, CDR1 is LNHDA, CDR2 SQIVND (reference sequence). CDR3 length equals 17 residues. V trimming: 3 bases; J trimming: 5 bases; junction bases outside the gene matches: 14. The CDR3 here is CASSMGRFRDRDHEQYF. The CDR3 bases that were read are TGTGCCAGTAGTATGGGGCGTTTTAGGGACAGGGACCACGAG.